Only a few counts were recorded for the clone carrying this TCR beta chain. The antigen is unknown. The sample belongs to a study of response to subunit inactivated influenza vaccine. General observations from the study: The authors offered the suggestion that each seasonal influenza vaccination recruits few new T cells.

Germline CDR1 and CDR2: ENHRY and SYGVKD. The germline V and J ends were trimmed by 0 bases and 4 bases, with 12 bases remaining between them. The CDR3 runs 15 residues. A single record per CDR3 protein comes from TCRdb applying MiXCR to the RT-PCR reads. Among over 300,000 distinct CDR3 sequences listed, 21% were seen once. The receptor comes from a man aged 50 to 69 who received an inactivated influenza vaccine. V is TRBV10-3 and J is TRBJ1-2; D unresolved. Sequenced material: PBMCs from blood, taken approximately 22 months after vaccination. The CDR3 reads CAISESIVRGYGYTF. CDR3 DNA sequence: TGTGCCATCAGTGAGTCGATAGTTCGAGGCTATGGCTACACCTTC.